The rows below give T cell receptor beta chains drawn from one sample of a study of T cell repertoires in cytomegalovirus infection. Which antigens these TCRs recognize remains unknown. TCRdb re-called the reads with MiXCR, one entry per CDR3 protein. This sample has approximately 910,000 distinct CDR3 sequences; around 29% occur once, and the top ten carry around 15%. This specimen consisted of cultured CD8+ T cells from PBMCs, obtained from culture after CMV antigen stimulation. These receptors were obtained from a human donor in good health (CMV status not recorded). Some clones in this sample may be carry-over from other donors' samples. Both conserved end residues are part of each CDR3. The D gene is left open where the match is weak. Not all rows give a size; the values are once, few, many and, for expanded clones, a class.

d_gene: .; v_gene: TRBV6-2/TRBV6-3; len: 17; abundance: few; j_gene: TRBJ1-2; CDR3aa: CASSYSMTQGLNYGYTF; CDR3nt: TGTGCCAGCAGTTACTCGATGACGCAAGGACTCAACTATGGCTACACCTTC
d_gene: TRBD2; v_gene: TRBV9; len: 14; abundance: .; j_gene: TRBJ2-7; CDR3aa: CASSSTSVPYEQYF; CDR3nt: TGTGCCAGCAGCTCAACTAGCGTCCCCTACGAGCAGTACTTC
d_gene: .; v_gene: TRBV29-1; len: 13; abundance: .; j_gene: TRBJ2-3; CDR3aa: CSVDWTSTDTQYF; CDR3nt: TGCAGCGTTGACTGGACTAGCACAGATACGCAGTATTTT
d_gene: .; v_gene: TRBV7-2; len: 15; abundance: .; j_gene: TRBJ2-4; CDR3aa: CASSLGGGLGNIQYF; CDR3nt: TGTGCCAGCAGCTTAGGTGGGGGGTTGGGAAACATTCAGTACTTC
d_gene: .; v_gene: TRBV27; len: 13; abundance: .; j_gene: TRBJ2-5; CDR3aa: CASSYRAEETQYF; CDR3nt: TGTGCCAGCAGTTACAGGGCAGAAGAGACCCAGTACTTC
d_gene: .; v_gene: TRBV27; len: 14; abundance: .; j_gene: TRBJ1-2; CDR3aa: CASSLRELVDGYTF; CDR3nt: TGTGCCAGCAGTTTAAGGGAGCTGGTGGATGGCTACACCTTC
d_gene: TRBD1; v_gene: TRBV5-1; len: 15; abundance: .; j_gene: TRBJ2-7; CDR3aa: CARRLVTGQSYEQYF; CDR3nt: TGCGCCAGACGATTGGTGACAGGGCAGTCCTACGAGCAGTACTTC
d_gene: .; v_gene: TRBV5-1; len: 13; abundance: few; j_gene: TRBJ1-2; CDR3aa: CASSWEADYGYTF; CDR3nt: TGCGCCAGCTCATGGGAGGCGGACTATGGCTACACCTTC
d_gene: TRBD1; v_gene: TRBV19; len: 14; abundance: .; j_gene: TRBJ2-7; CDR3aa: CASSPRWDRGEQYF; CDR3nt: TGTGCCAGTAGTCCCCGTTGGGACAGGGGCGAGCAGTACTTC
d_gene: TRBD2; v_gene: TRBV6-6; len: 15; abundance: .; j_gene: TRBJ2-1; CDR3aa: CASRAGGQSNNEQFF; CDR3nt: TGTGCCAGCAGAGCGGGGGGGCAATCGAACAATGAGCAGTTCTTC
d_gene: .; v_gene: TRBV4-2; len: 16; abundance: .; j_gene: TRBJ2-2; CDR3aa: CASSQSRLNDAGELFF; CDR3nt: TGTGCCAGCAGCCAATCAAGACTGAATGACGCCGGGGAGCTGTTTTTT
d_gene: TRBD2; v_gene: TRBV27; len: 14; abundance: .; j_gene: TRBJ2-3; CDR3aa: CASSRIAGVDTQYF; CDR3nt: TGTGCCAGCAGTCGTATAGCGGGGGTAGATACGCAGTATTTT
d_gene: .; v_gene: TRBV27; len: 17; abundance: few; j_gene: TRBJ2-1; CDR3aa: CAVQQFKTTEGDNEQFF; CDR3nt: TGTGCCGTCCAGCAGTTTAAAACGACTGAGGGGGACAATGAGCAGTTCTTC
d_gene: TRBD1; v_gene: TRBV18; len: 13; abundance: few; j_gene: TRBJ2-7; CDR3aa: CASQGTASYEQYF; CDR3nt: TGTGCCAGCCAGGGGACAGCCTCCTACGAGCAGTACTTC
d_gene: .; v_gene: TRBV15; len: 14; abundance: .; j_gene: TRBJ2-1; CDR3aa: CATSGRSIYNEQFF; CDR3nt: TGTGCCACCAGCGGCAGGTCCATTTACAATGAGCAGTTCTTC
d_gene: TRBD1; v_gene: TRBV9; len: 15; abundance: .; j_gene: TRBJ1-1; CDR3aa: CASISLAGGNTEAFF; CDR3nt: TGTGCCAGCATCTCCTTGGCAGGGGGGAACACTGAAGCTTTCTTT
d_gene: .; v_gene: TRBV6-2/TRBV6-3; len: 13; abundance: .; j_gene: TRBJ1-1; CDR3aa: CASSLLGGAEAFF; CDR3nt: TGTGCCAGCAGTTTACTTGGTGGGGCTGAAGCTTTCTTT
d_gene: .; v_gene: TRBV3-1; len: 16; abundance: .; j_gene: TRBJ1-2; CDR3aa: CASSPHVREGSGGYTF; CDR3nt: TGTGCCAGCAGCCCACATGTTAGGGAGGGTTCGGGTGGCTACACCTTC
d_gene: .; v_gene: TRBV5-1; len: 15; abundance: once; j_gene: TRBJ2-7; CDR3aa: CASSLVDNRQDEQYF; CDR3nt: TGCGCCAGCAGCTTGGTAGATAACAGGCAAGACGAGCAGTACTTC
d_gene: TRBD2; v_gene: TRBV5-6; len: 15; abundance: .; j_gene: TRBJ2-1; CDR3aa: CASSAGGRLRNEQFF; CDR3nt: TGTGCCAGCAGCGCCGGGGGGAGGCTACGCAATGAGCAGTTCTTC
d_gene: .; v_gene: TRBV7-2; len: 17; abundance: many; j_gene: TRBJ2-1; CDR3aa: CASSLYDGALTNNEQFF; CDR3nt: TGTGCCAGCAGCTTATATGATGGGGCACTAACTAACAATGAGCAGTTCTTC
d_gene: .; v_gene: TRBV28; len: 15; abundance: .; j_gene: TRBJ1-4; CDR3aa: CASSLSWPVGEKLFF; CDR3nt: TGTGCCAGCAGTTTGAGTTGGCCAGTTGGCGAAAAACTGTTTTTT
d_gene: TRBD2; v_gene: TRBV6-5; len: 19; abundance: .; j_gene: TRBJ2-1; CDR3aa: CASSSPRQGSAGGYNEQFF; CDR3nt: TGTGCCAGCAGTTCTCCGAGACAGGGTTCAGCGGGGGGATACAATGAGCAGTTCTTC
d_gene: TRBD1; v_gene: TRBV7-3; len: 17; abundance: once; j_gene: TRBJ2-3; CDR3aa: CASSLGLRQGITDTQYF; CDR3nt: TGTGCCAGCAGCTTAGGGCTTAGACAGGGGATCACAGATACGCAGTATTTT
d_gene: TRBD2; v_gene: TRBV12-3/TRBV12-4; len: 14; abundance: few; j_gene: TRBJ2-1; CDR3aa: CASSFVSSGDEQFF; CDR3nt: TGTGCCAGCAGTTTCGTTTCTAGCGGCGATGAGCAGTTCTTC
d_gene: .; v_gene: TRBV2; len: 15; abundance: few; j_gene: TRBJ1-2; CDR3aa: CASSESLRGNYGYTF; CDR3nt: TGTGCCAGCAGTGAAAGCCTTAGGGGGAACTATGGCTACACCTTC
d_gene: TRBD1; v_gene: TRBV7-6; len: 17; abundance: many; j_gene: TRBJ1-1; CDR3aa: CASSFSNSGTGETEAFF; CDR3nt: TGTGCCAGCAGCTTCTCCAATTCCGGGACAGGGGAAACTGAAGCTTTCTTT
d_gene: .; v_gene: TRBV7-7; len: 15; abundance: few; j_gene: TRBJ2-1; CDR3aa: CASSSGTAGNDEQFF; CDR3nt: TGTGCTAGCAGTTCCGGGACAGCGGGGAACGATGAGCAGTTCTTC
d_gene: .; v_gene: TRBV19; len: 14; abundance: .; j_gene: TRBJ1-1; CDR3aa: CASSIGYSRTEAFF; CDR3nt: TGTGCCAGTAGTATAGGGTACTCCAGGACTGAAGCTTTCTTT
d_gene: .; v_gene: TRBV7-9; len: 12; abundance: few; j_gene: TRBJ1-6; CDR3aa: CASSLAPVDLHF; CDR3nt: TGTGCCAGCAGCTTAGCCCCGGTGGACCTCCACTTT
d_gene: .; v_gene: TRBV7-9; len: 16; abundance: .; j_gene: TRBJ2-2; CDR3aa: CASIAPPDTDTGELFF; CDR3nt: TGTGCCAGCATAGCCCCTCCGGACACCGACACCGGGGAGCTGTTTTTT
d_gene: .; v_gene: TRBV7-9; len: 13; abundance: .; j_gene: TRBJ2-5; CDR3aa: CASTDLGGETQYF; CDR3nt: TGTGCCAGCACCGACTTAGGCGGAGAGACCCAGTACTTC
d_gene: .; v_gene: TRBV12-3/TRBV12-4; len: 11; abundance: .; j_gene: TRBJ1-1; CDR3aa: CASTWGGEAFF; CDR3nt: TGTGCCAGCACCTGGGGGGGAGAGGCTTTCTTT
d_gene: .; v_gene: TRBV27; len: 11; abundance: few; j_gene: TRBJ2-1; CDR3aa: CATNDGVEQFF; CDR3nt: TGTGCCACTAACGATGGGGTTGAGCAGTTCTTC
d_gene: TRBD2; v_gene: TRBV6-1; len: 15; abundance: few; j_gene: TRBJ2-1; CDR3aa: CASSPFGGINNEQFF; CDR3nt: TGTGCCAGCAGTCCCTTCGGGGGGATTAACAATGAGCAGTTCTTC
d_gene: .; v_gene: TRBV28; len: 14; abundance: few; j_gene: TRBJ1-1; CDR3aa: CASTPSTLNTEAFF; CDR3nt: TGTGCCAGCACCCCGAGTACTTTGAACACTGAAGCTTTCTTT
d_gene: .; v_gene: TRBV6-1; len: 14; abundance: few; j_gene: TRBJ1-2; CDR3aa: CASSAWELSRGYTF; CDR3nt: TGTGCCAGCAGTGCCTGGGAACTCTCGAGGGGCTACACCTTC
d_gene: .; v_gene: TRBV5-1; len: 15; abundance: .; j_gene: TRBJ2-1; CDR3aa: CASSLVGTSYNEQFF; CDR3nt: TGCGCCAGCAGCTTGGTGGGGACCTCCTACAATGAGCAGTTCTTC
d_gene: TRBD2; v_gene: TRBV27; len: 13; abundance: .; j_gene: TRBJ2-1; CDR3aa: CASRTSGLQEQFF; CDR3nt: TGTGCCAGCAGGACTAGCGGCCTCCAAGAGCAGTTCTTC
d_gene: TRBD1; v_gene: TRBV29-1; len: 16; abundance: .; j_gene: TRBJ1-4; CDR3aa: CSVEVLPTGPNEKLFF; CDR3nt: TGCAGCGTTGAAGTTCTACCGACAGGGCCTAATGAAAAACTGTTTTTT
d_gene: .; v_gene: TRBV9; len: 13; abundance: few; j_gene: TRBJ2-1; CDR3aa: CASSVPGWNEQFF; CDR3nt: TGTGCCAGCAGCGTTCCGGGATGGAATGAGCAGTTCTTC
d_gene: .; v_gene: TRBV7-9; len: 13; abundance: few; j_gene: TRBJ1-6; CDR3aa: CASRHSYNSPLHF; CDR3nt: TGTGCCAGTCGGCACTCCTATAATTCACCCCTCCACTTT
d_gene: .; v_gene: TRBV12-3/TRBV12-4; len: 12; abundance: .; j_gene: TRBJ1-6; CDR3aa: CASSWPGSPLHF; CDR3nt: TGTGCCAGCAGCTGGCCGGGTTCACCCCTCCACTTT
d_gene: .; v_gene: TRBV27; len: 17; abundance: few; j_gene: TRBJ2-3; CDR3aa: CASGRIFIAASTDTQYF; CDR3nt: TGTGCCAGCGGCCGGATTTTTATAGCGGCTAGCACAGATACGCAGTATTTT
d_gene: .; v_gene: TRBV28; len: 12; abundance: .; j_gene: TRBJ1-1; CDR3aa: CASSSITGTTFF; CDR3nt: TGTGCCAGCAGTTCTATTACAGGGACAACTTTCTTT
d_gene: .; v_gene: TRBV7-9; len: 14; abundance: .; j_gene: TRBJ1-2; CDR3aa: CASTPEGYNYGYTF; CDR3nt: TGTGCCAGCACCCCCGAAGGGTATAACTATGGCTACACCTTC
d_gene: .; v_gene: TRBV28; len: 14; abundance: .; j_gene: TRBJ1-6; CDR3aa: CATRGLTGGSPLHF; CDR3nt: TGTGCCACCAGGGGTCTTACCGGGGGGTCACCCCTCCACTTT
d_gene: .; v_gene: TRBV12-3/TRBV12-4; len: 19; abundance: many; j_gene: TRBJ2-7; CDR3aa: CASSLIASMSSFSSYEQYF; CDR3nt: TGTGCCAGCAGTTTAATCGCCAGTATGTCGAGCTTTAGCTCCTACGAGCAGTACTTC
d_gene: .; v_gene: TRBV12-3/TRBV12-4; len: 16; abundance: many; j_gene: TRBJ1-3; CDR3aa: CASSLGAGGSGNTIYF; CDR3nt: TGTGCCAGCAGTTTAGGGGCAGGCGGCTCTGGAAACACCATATATTTT
d_gene: TRBD1; v_gene: TRBV7-6; len: 17; abundance: many; j_gene: TRBJ1-6; CDR3aa: CASRPGQGSSYNSPLHF; CDR3nt: TGTGCCAGCAGGCCTGGACAGGGCAGCTCCTATAATTCACCCCTCCACTTT
d_gene: .; v_gene: TRBV7-8; len: 19; abundance: few; j_gene: TRBJ1-1; CDR3aa: CASSLYPLTTGGVGTEAFF; CDR3nt: TGTGCCAGCAGCTTATACCCTTTGACGACAGGCGGCGTGGGCACTGAAGCTTTCTTT
d_gene: .; v_gene: TRBV4-1; len: 16; abundance: .; j_gene: TRBJ1-6; CDR3aa: CASSQTSGDYNSPLHF; CDR3nt: TGCGCCAGCAGCCAAACCTCAGGGGATTACAATTCACCCCTCCACTTT
d_gene: TRBD1; v_gene: TRBV9; len: 13; abundance: .; j_gene: TRBJ2-1; CDR3aa: CASSDRGNNEQFF; CDR3nt: TGTGCCAGCAGCGACAGGGGGAACAATGAGCAGTTCTTC